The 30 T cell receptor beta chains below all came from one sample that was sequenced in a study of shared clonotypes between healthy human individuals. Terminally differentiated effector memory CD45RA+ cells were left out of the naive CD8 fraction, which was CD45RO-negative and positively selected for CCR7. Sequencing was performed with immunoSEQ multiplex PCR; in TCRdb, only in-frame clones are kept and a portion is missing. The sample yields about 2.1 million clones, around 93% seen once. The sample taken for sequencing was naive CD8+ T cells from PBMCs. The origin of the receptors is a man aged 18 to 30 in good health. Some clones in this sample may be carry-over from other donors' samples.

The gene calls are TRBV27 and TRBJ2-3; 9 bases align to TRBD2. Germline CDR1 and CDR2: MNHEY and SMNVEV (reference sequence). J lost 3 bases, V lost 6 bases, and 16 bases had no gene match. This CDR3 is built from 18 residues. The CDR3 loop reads CASSPIPSLAGRTDTQYF. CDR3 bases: TGTGCCAGCAGCCCTATCCCCTCCCTAGCGGGAAGAACAGATACGCAGTATTTT.

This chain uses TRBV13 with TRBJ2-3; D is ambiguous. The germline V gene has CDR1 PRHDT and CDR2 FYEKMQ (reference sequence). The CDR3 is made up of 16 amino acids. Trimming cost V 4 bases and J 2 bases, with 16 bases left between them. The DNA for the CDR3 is TGTGCCAGCAGCTCCCATATGGCGGAAAACACAGATACGCAGTATTTT. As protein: CASSSHMAENTDTQYF.

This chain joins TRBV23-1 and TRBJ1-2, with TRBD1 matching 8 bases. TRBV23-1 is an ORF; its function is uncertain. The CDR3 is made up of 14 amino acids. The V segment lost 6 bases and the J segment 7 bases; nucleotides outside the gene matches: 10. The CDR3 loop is CASSPDRVCFGYTF. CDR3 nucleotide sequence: TGCGCCAGCAGCCCGGACAGGGTCTGTTTTGGCTACACCTTC.

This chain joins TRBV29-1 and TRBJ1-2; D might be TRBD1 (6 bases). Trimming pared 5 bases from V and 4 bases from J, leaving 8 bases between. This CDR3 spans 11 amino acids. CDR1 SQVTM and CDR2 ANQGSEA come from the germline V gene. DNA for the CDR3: TGCAGCGTTTGGACAGCCTATGGCTACACCTTC. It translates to CSVWTAYGYTF. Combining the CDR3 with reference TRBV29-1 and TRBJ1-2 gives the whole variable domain SAVISQKPSRDICQRGTSLTIQCQVDSQVTMMFWYRQQPGQSLTLIATANQGSEATYESGFVIDKFPISRPNLTFSTLTVSNMSPEDSSIYLCSVWTAYGYTFGSGTRLTVV.

CDR3 protein: CASQFRTGPQETQYF. The CDR3 region has the DNA TGCGCCAGCCAGTTTCGGACGGGCCCCCAAGAGACCCAGTACTTC. The chain has TRBV5-1 and TRBJ2-5; D not resolved. V lost 7 bases to trimming and J lost 1 base, with 17 bases between them. Germline V CDR1 and CDR2: SGHRS, YFSETQ. The CDR3 is made up of 15 amino acids.

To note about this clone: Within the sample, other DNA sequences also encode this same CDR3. CDR3 sequence (DNA): TGTGCCAGCAGCTTAGGACAGGGAACTAACTATGGCTACACCTTC. Its protein is CASSLGQGTNYGYTF. The rearrangement links TRBV7-9 to TRBJ1-2, with 7 positions matching TRBD1. The CDR3 contains 15 residues. Looked up from germline, CDR1 is SEHNR and CDR2 is FQNEAQ (reference sequence). Trimming at V came to 1 base and at J to 0 bases, leaving 2 bases not matched to a gene.

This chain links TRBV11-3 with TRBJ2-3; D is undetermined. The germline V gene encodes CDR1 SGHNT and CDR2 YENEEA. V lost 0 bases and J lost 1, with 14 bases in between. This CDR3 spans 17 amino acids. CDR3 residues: CASSLDGRRVGTDTQYF. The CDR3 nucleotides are TGTGCCAGCAGCTTAGATGGGCGACGGGTGGGCACAGATACGCAGTATTTT. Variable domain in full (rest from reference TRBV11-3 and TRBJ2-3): EAGVVQSPRYKIIEKKQPVAFWCNPISGHNTLYWYLQNLGQGPELLIRYENEEAVDDSQLPKDRFSAERLKGVDSTLKIQPAELGDSAVYLCASSLDGRRVGTDTQYFGPGTRLTVL.

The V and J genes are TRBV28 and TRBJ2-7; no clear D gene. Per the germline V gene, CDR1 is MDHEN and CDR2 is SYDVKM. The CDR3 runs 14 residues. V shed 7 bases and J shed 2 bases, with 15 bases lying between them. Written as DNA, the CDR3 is TGTGCCAGCATGCCCCGAGTGTACGCCTACGAGCAGTACTTC. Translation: CASMPRVYAYEQYF.

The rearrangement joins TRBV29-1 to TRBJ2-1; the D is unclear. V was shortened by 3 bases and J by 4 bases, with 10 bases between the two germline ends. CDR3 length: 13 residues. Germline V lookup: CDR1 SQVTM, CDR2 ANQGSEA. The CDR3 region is CSVEVLGYNEQFF. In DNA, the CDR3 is TGCAGCGTTGAGGTTTTGGGTTACAATGAGCAGTTCTTC.

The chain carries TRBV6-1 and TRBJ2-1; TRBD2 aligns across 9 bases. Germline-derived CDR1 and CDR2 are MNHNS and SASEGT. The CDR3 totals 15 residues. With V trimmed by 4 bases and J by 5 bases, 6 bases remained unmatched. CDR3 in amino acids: CASSARTSDDNEQFF. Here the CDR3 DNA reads TGTGCCAGCAGTGCTAGGACTAGCGACGACAATGAGCAGTTCTTC.

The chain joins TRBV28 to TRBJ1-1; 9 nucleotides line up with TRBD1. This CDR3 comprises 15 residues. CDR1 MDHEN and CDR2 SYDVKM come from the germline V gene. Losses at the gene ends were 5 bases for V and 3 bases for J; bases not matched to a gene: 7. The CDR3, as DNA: TGTGCCAGCAGTCGGCGTCGGGACAGGGACACTGAAGCTTTCTTT. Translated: CASSRRRDRDTEAFF. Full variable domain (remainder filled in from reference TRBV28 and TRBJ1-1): DVKVTQSSRYLVKRTGEKVFLECVQDMDHENMFWYRQDPGLGLRLIYFSYDVKMKEKGDIPEGYSVSREKKERFSLILESASTNQTSMYLCASSRRRDRDTEAFFGQGTRLTVV.

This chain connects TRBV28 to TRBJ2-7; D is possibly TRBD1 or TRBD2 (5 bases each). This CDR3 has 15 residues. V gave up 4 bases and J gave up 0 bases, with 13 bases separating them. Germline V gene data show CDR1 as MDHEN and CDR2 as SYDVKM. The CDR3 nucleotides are TGTGCCAGCAGTTCCCGGGACGGTTACTCCTACGAGCAGTACTTC. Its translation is CASSSRDGYSYEQYF. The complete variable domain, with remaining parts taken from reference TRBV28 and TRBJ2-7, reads DVKVTQSSRYLVKRTGEKVFLECVQDMDHENMFWYRQDPGLGLRLIYFSYDVKMKEKGDIPEGYSVSREKKERFSLILESASTNQTSMYLCASSSRDGYSYEQYFGPGTRLTVT.

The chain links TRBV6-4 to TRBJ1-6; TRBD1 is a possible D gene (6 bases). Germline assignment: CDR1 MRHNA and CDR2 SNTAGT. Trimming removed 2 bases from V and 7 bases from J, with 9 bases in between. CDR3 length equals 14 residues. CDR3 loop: CASSDQGSNSPLHF. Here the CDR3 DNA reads TGTGCCAGCAGTGACCAGGGGAGCAATTCACCCCTCCACTTT.

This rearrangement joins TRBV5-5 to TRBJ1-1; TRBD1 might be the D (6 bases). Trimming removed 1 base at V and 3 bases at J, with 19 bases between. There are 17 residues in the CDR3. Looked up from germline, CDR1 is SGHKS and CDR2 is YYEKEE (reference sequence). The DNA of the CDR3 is TGTGCCAGCAGCTTGCTCGCCGGGACACTTTCGTACACTGAAGCTTTCTTT. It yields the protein CASSLLAGTLSYTEAFF.

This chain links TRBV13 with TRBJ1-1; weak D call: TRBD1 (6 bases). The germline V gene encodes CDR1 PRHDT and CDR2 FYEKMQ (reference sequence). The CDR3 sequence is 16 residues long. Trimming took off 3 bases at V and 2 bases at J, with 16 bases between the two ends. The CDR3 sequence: CASSFISDSFNTEAFF. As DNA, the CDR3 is TGTGCCAGCAGCTTCATTTCGGACAGTTTCAACACTGAAGCTTTCTTT.

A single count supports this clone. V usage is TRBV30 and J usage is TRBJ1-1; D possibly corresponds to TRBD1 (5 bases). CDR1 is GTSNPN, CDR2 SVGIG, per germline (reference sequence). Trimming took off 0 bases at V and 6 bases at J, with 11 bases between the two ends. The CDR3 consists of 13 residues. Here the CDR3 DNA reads TGTGCCTGGAGTGTACCCGGGGGTGCTGAAGCTTTCTTT. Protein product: CAWSVPGGAEAFF.

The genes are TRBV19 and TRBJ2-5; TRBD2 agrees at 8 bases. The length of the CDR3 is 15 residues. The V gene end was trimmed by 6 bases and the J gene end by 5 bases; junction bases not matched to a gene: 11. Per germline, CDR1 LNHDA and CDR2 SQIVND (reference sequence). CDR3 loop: CASSPGGRIWETQYF. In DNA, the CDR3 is TGTGCCAGTAGCCCGGGAGGGAGAATCTGGGAGACCCAGTACTTC.

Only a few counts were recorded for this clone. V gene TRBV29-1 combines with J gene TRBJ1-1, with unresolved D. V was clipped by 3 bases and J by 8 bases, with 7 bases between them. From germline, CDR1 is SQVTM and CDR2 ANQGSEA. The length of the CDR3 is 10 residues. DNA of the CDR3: TGCAGCGTTGATATGTCCGAAGCTTTCTTT. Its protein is CSVDMSEAFF.

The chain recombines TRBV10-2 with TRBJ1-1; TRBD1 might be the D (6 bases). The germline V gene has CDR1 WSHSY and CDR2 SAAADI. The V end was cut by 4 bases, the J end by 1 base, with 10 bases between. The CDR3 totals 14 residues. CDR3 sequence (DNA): TGCGCCAGCAGTGGTTCCAGGGGGAACACTGAAGCTTTCTTT. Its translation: CASSGSRGNTEAFF.

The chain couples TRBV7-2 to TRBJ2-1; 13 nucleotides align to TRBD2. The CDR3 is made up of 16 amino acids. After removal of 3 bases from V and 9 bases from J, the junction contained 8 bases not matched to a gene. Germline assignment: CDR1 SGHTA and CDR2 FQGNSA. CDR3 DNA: TGTGCCAGCAGCTTCGTCCTCCGACTAGCGGGAGGTGAGCAGTTCTTC. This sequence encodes CASSFVLRLAGGEQFF.

The CDR3 reads CASSSHTSEGSLGNEQFF. CDR3 nucleotides: TGTGCCAGCAGCTCACACACTAGCGAGGGGAGTTTGGGCAATGAGCAGTTCTTC. The chain recombines TRBV11-2 with TRBJ2-1, with TRBD2 matching 7 bases. Trimming took 4 bases from V and 6 from J; bases not matched to a gene: 18. Germline V gene lookup returns CDR1 SGHAT and CDR2 FQNNGV. CDR3 length: 18 residues.

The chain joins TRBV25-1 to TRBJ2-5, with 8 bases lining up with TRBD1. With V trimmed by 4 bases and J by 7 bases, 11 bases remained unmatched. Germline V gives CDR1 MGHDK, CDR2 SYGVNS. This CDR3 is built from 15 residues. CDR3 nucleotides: TGTGCCAGCAGTGTTCGTGACAGGGGATGGGGGACCCAGTACTTC. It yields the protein CASSVRDRGWGTQYF.

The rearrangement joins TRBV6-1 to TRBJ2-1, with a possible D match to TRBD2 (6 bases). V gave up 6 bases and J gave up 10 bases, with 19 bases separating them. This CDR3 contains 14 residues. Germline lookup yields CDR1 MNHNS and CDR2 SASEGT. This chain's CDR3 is CASRGRTAPMEQFF. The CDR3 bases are TGTGCCAGCAGGGGGAGGACTGCACCCATGGAGCAGTTCTTC.

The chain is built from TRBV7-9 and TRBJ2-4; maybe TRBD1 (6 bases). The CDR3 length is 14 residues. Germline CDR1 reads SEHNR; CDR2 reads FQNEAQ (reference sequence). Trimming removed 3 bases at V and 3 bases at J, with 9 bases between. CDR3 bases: TGTGCCAGCAGCTTTCCAGGGGACAAAAACATTCAGTACTTC. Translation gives CASSFPGDKNIQYF.

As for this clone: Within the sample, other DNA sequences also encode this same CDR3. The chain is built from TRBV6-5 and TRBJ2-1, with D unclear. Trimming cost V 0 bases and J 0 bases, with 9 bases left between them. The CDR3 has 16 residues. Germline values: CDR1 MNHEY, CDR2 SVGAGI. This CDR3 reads CASSYSGESSYNEQFF. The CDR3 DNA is TGTGCCAGCAGTTACTCTGGTGAGAGCTCCTACAATGAGCAGTTCTTC.

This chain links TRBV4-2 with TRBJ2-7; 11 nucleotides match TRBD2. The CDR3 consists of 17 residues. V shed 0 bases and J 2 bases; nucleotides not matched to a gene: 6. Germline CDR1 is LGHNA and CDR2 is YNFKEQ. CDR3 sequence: CASSQDFPTSGTYEQYF. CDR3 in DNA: TGTGCCAGCAGCCAAGATTTCCCGACTAGCGGGACCTACGAGCAGTACTTC.

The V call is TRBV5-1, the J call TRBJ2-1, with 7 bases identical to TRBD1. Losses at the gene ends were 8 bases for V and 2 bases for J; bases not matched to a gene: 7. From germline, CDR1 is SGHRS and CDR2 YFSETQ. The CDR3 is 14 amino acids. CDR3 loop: CASGQVLPYNEQFF. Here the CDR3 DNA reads TGCGCCAGTGGACAGGTTTTGCCCTACAATGAGCAGTTCTTC.

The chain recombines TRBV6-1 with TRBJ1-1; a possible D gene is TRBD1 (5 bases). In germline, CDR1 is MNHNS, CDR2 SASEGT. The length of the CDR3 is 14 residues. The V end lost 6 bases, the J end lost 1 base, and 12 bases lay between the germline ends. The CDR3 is CASREGWGNTEAFF. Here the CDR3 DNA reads TGTGCCAGCAGGGAGGGGTGGGGGAACACTGAAGCTTTCTTT.

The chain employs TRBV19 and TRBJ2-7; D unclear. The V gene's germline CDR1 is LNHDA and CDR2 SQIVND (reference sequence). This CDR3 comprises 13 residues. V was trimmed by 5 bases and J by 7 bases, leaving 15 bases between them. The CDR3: CASSSYALREQYF. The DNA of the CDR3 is TGTGCCAGTAGTTCATATGCCCTACGAGAGCAGTACTTC. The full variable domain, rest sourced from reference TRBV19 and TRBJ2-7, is DGGITQSPKYLFRKEGQNVTLSCEQNLNHDAMYWYRQDPGQGLRLIYYSQIVNDFQKGDIAEGYSVSREKKESFPLTVTSAQKNPTAFYLCASSSYALREQYFGPGTRLTVT.

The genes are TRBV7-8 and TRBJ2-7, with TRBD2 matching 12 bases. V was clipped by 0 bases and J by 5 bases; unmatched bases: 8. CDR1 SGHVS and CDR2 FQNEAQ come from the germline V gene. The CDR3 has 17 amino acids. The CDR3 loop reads CASSLAGLAGGFNEQYF. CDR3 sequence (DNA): TGTGCCAGCAGCTTAGCAGGGCTAGCGGGAGGGTTTAACGAGCAGTACTTC.